This T cell receptor beta chain was recovered during a study of CD8 T cells in ankylosing spondylitis. Study results and limitations: Disease-associated clonotypes exhibited CD8+ identity and were relatively infrequent in peripheral blood. Within ankylosing spondylitis blood, a TCR beta motif made up of roughly eight highly homologous variants appeared to be characteristic.

This clonotype was found a few times. Its antigen is currently unknown. By quantitative 5'-RACE with molecular barcodes, the TCR beta libraries were made. TCRdb redid the calling of the 5' RACE reads with MiXCR, one entry per CDR3 protein. The sample has roughly 700,000 distinct CDR3 sequences, around 17% seen once. Germline V gene lookup returns CDR1 MNHEY and CDR2 SMNVEV (reference sequence). The CDR3 has 12 residues. V was pared by 5 bases and J by 11 bases, with 8 bases of the junction left unmatched. This clonotype originated in a male donor with ankylosing spondylitis. The V call is TRBV27, the J call TRBJ1-1; 7 bases line up with TRBD1. Sequencing input: blood, either unsorted or a sorted T cell fraction (not recorded which). CDR3 loop: CASSLAGGRAFF. As DNA, the CDR3 is TGTGCCAGCAGTCTTGCAGGGGGGAGGGCTTTCTTT.